This is a list of T cell receptor beta chains from one sample in a study of shared clonotypes between healthy human individuals. Sequencing was performed with immunoSEQ multiplex PCR; in TCRdb, only in-frame clones are kept and a portion is missing. Of 950,000 to 1,300,000 clones listed, approximately 68% were seen once; the top ten hold around 1.4%. The specimen sequenced was memory CD4+ T cells sorted from blood. The receptors were gathered from a man aged 18 to 29 in good health. Both conserved end residues are part of each CDR3. A D gene is named only where the DNA matches it firmly. Size is stated for part of the rows, as once, few or many counts, or as a class when the clone is expanded.

CDR3 DNA: TGTGCCATCAGTGAGTCGCCAGGAAGACTAGCGGGTAACACCGGGGAGCTGTTTTTT
CDR3 protein: CAISESPGRLAGNTGELFF
J gene: TRBJ2-2
clone size: .
V gene: TRBV10-3
D gene: TRBD2

CDR3 DNA: TGTGCCAGCAGTGACCGGACCTCTGGGGCCAACGTCCTGACTTTC
CDR3 protein: CASSDRTSGANVLTF
J gene: TRBJ2-6
clone size: .
V gene: TRBV25-1
D gene: .

CDR3 DNA: TGTGCCAGCAGCTTAGTACCATCGTATGAGCAGTTCTTC
CDR3 protein: CASSLVPSYEQFF
J gene: TRBJ2-1
clone size: once
V gene: TRBV7-9
D gene: .

CDR3 DNA: TGTGCCAGCAGTGAAAGGGTAGGGAACACTGAAGCTTTCTTT
CDR3 protein: CASSERVGNTEAFF
J gene: TRBJ1-1
clone size: .
V gene: TRBV11-2
D gene: .

CDR3 DNA: TGTGCCAGCTCGCGAGGGGATCTCGGGCAGCCCCAGCATTTT
CDR3 protein: CASSRGDLGQPQHF
J gene: TRBJ1-5
clone size: .
V gene: TRBV18
D gene: .

CDR3 DNA: TGTGCCAGCAGCCCGAGCGGGACAGGGAATTCACCCCTCCACTTT
CDR3 protein: CASSPSGTGNSPLHF
J gene: TRBJ1-6
clone size: few
V gene: TRBV6-5
D gene: TRBD1

CDR3 DNA: TGTGCCAGCAGCTACCGACAGGGCGGGCAGTACTTC
CDR3 protein: CASSYRQGGQYF
J gene: TRBJ2-7
clone size: .
V gene: TRBV5-4
D gene: TRBD1

CDR3 DNA: TGTGCCAGCAGCGCAAGAACAAACAGAGATACTGAAGCTTTCTTT
CDR3 protein: CASSARTNRDTEAFF
J gene: TRBJ1-1
clone size: .
V gene: TRBV5-4
D gene: .

CDR3 DNA: TGCGCCAGCAGTGACCCAAGCACAGATACGCAGTATTTT
CDR3 protein: CASSDPSTDTQYF
J gene: TRBJ2-3
clone size: .
V gene: TRBV10-1
D gene: .

CDR3 DNA: TGTGCCAGCAGTTTGGACAGCCAGCCCCAGCATTTT
CDR3 protein: CASSLDSQPQHF
J gene: TRBJ1-5
clone size: .
V gene: TRBV28
D gene: .

CDR3 DNA: TGTGCCTGGAGTGGTCAGGGCCTAACTAATGAAAAACTGTTTTTT
CDR3 protein: CAWSGQGLTNEKLFF
J gene: TRBJ1-4
clone size: once
V gene: TRBV30
D gene: .

CDR3 DNA: TGCGCCAGCAGCTTGGAACCGACTCGCACTGAAGCTTTCTTT
CDR3 protein: CASSLEPTRTEAFF
J gene: TRBJ1-1
clone size: once
V gene: TRBV5-1
D gene: .

CDR3 DNA: TGTGCCAGCAGCTCCCGACAGGGAATCACTGAAGCTTTCTTT
CDR3 protein: CASSSRQGITEAFF
J gene: TRBJ1-1
clone size: few
V gene: TRBV7-6
D gene: TRBD1

CDR3 DNA: TGTGCCACCACAACAGGGGTGGGTTTTCAGCCCCAGCATTTT
CDR3 protein: CATTTGVGFQPQHF
J gene: TRBJ1-5
clone size: few
V gene: TRBV7-8
D gene: TRBD1

CDR3 DNA: TGCGCCAGCAGCCCGGAGAGTAGGCCATATGACGAGCAGTACTTC
CDR3 protein: CASSPESRPYDEQYF
J gene: TRBJ2-7
clone size: once
V gene: TRBV5-1
D gene: .

CDR3 DNA: TGTGCCAGCAGCGCAGGGGGCCCGTACTCCTACGAGCAGTACTTC
CDR3 protein: CASSAGGPYSYEQYF
J gene: TRBJ2-7
clone size: .
V gene: TRBV9
D gene: TRBD1

CDR3 DNA: TGTGCCAGCAGCGTAGATTGGATTTCTGGAAACACCATATATTTT
CDR3 protein: CASSVDWISGNTIYF
J gene: TRBJ1-3
clone size: few
V gene: TRBV9
D gene: .

CDR3 DNA: TGTGCCAGTACCCCCTCACCAGGAGACAAAGAGACCCAGTACTTC
CDR3 protein: CASTPSPGDKETQYF
J gene: TRBJ2-5
clone size: .
V gene: TRBV19
D gene: .

CDR3 DNA: TGCGCCAGCAGCTTAGGGCAGGGGTCGGACACTGAAGCTTTCTTT
CDR3 protein: CASSLGQGSDTEAFF
J gene: TRBJ1-1
clone size: .
V gene: TRBV5-1
D gene: .

CDR3 DNA: TGTGCCAGCAGCTTACAGGGGGGCACTGAAGCTTTCTTT
CDR3 protein: CASSLQGGTEAFF
J gene: TRBJ1-1
clone size: .
V gene: TRBV5-4
D gene: TRBD1

CDR3 DNA: TGTGCCAGTAGGCCTCCGGAGGACAGGACCTATGGCTACACCTTC
CDR3 protein: CASRPPEDRTYGYTF
J gene: TRBJ1-2
clone size: .
V gene: TRBV19
D gene: TRBD1

CDR3 DNA: TGTGCCAGCAGCCCCAGACAGGGACAAGAGACCCAGTACTTC
CDR3 protein: CASSPRQGQETQYF
J gene: TRBJ2-5
clone size: few
V gene: TRBV11-2
D gene: TRBD1

CDR3 DNA: TGTGCCAGCAGCTTAGAAGGAGCGGCAGGGGGGACCCAGTACTTC
CDR3 protein: CASSLEGAAGGTQYF
J gene: TRBJ2-5
clone size: .
V gene: TRBV7-2
D gene: TRBD1

CDR3 DNA: TGTGCCAGCAGCCTAACTAGCGGAGGGGGTTTCAACGAGCAGTACTTC
CDR3 protein: CASSLTSGGGFNEQYF
J gene: TRBJ2-7
clone size: .
V gene: TRBV7-2
D gene: TRBD2

CDR3 DNA: TGTGCCAGCAGGGGGGGCCAGCCCCAGCATTTT
CDR3 protein: CASRGGQPQHF
J gene: TRBJ1-5
clone size: .
V gene: TRBV28
D gene: .

CDR3 DNA: TGTGCCAGTAGTAAAAAGTCGACCGGCTCCTACGAGCAGTACTTC
CDR3 protein: CASSKKSTGSYEQYF
J gene: TRBJ2-7
clone size: .
V gene: TRBV19
D gene: .

CDR3 DNA: TGTGCCAGCAGCTTACCAGGGATCTCCTATGGCTACACCTTC
CDR3 protein: CASSLPGISYGYTF
J gene: TRBJ1-2
clone size: .
V gene: TRBV7-9
D gene: .

CDR3 DNA: TGTGCCAGCAGCCCGAGGGACGGTATGAACACTGAAGCTTTCTTT
CDR3 protein: CASSPRDGMNTEAFF
J gene: TRBJ1-1
clone size: .
V gene: TRBV7-9
D gene: .

CDR3 DNA: TGTGCCAGCAGCCCCAACCGGGACAGCCGAAACACCATATATTTT
CDR3 protein: CASSPNRDSRNTIYF
J gene: TRBJ1-3
clone size: .
V gene: TRBV7-2
D gene: TRBD1

CDR3 DNA: TGTGCCAGTAGTTCGCAGACTACCTACGAGCAGTACTTC
CDR3 protein: CASSSQTTYEQYF
J gene: TRBJ2-7
clone size: .
V gene: TRBV19
D gene: .

CDR3 DNA: TGTGCCAGCAGCTTAAGACAGGGTGACGAGCAGTACTTC
CDR3 protein: CASSLRQGDEQYF
J gene: TRBJ2-7
clone size: few
V gene: TRBV13
D gene: TRBD1

CDR3 DNA: TGTGCCAGCAGTGTAATCATGAACACTGAAGCTTTCTTT
CDR3 protein: CASSVIMNTEAFF
J gene: TRBJ1-1
clone size: .
V gene: TRBV2
D gene: .

CDR3 DNA: TGTGCCAGCAGTCCTGGCAGGGATGAAGAAAAACTGTTTTTT
CDR3 protein: CASSPGRDEEKLFF
J gene: TRBJ1-4
clone size: few
V gene: TRBV28
D gene: .

CDR3 DNA: TGTGCCAGCAGTTGGTCGGGACAGAACTCTGGAAACACCATATATTTT
CDR3 protein: CASSWSGQNSGNTIYF
J gene: TRBJ1-3
clone size: .
V gene: TRBV27
D gene: TRBD1

CDR3 DNA: TGTGCCAGCAGTTTGACAGCTACCAACACTGAAGCTTTCTTT
CDR3 protein: CASSLTATNTEAFF
J gene: TRBJ1-1
clone size: .
V gene: TRBV28
D gene: .

CDR3 DNA: TGTGCCAGCAGGAATCAACCGAACACCGGGGAGCTGTTTTTT
CDR3 protein: CASRNQPNTGELFF
J gene: TRBJ2-2
clone size: .
V gene: TRBV7-2
D gene: .

CDR3 DNA: TGCGCCAGCAGCCCGGCGGCTAGCGGGAGGTTTATCTACAATGAGCAGTTCTTC
CDR3 protein: CASSPAASGRFIYNEQFF
J gene: TRBJ2-1
clone size: .
V gene: TRBV5-1
D gene: TRBD2

CDR3 DNA: TGTGCCAGCAGCCGGGAACCTTTCAGAAACACCATATATTTT
CDR3 protein: CASSREPFRNTIYF
J gene: TRBJ1-3
clone size: .
V gene: TRBV11-2
D gene: .

CDR3 DNA: TGTGCCAGCAGTTCCACGGGGGGATCGAACACTGAAGCTTTCTTT
CDR3 protein: CASSSTGGSNTEAFF
J gene: TRBJ1-1
clone size: once
V gene: TRBV6-6
D gene: .

CDR3 DNA: TGTGCCAGCAGCTTCCCGTCTCCGGGAGGCGGTGGTGAAAAACTGTTTTTT
CDR3 protein: CASSFPSPGGGGEKLFF
J gene: TRBJ1-4
clone size: .
V gene: TRBV5-4
D gene: .

CDR3 DNA: TGCGCCAGCAGCTTGGTGCCAGGATCATCTAGCACAGATACGCAGTATTTT
CDR3 protein: CASSLVPGSSSTDTQYF
J gene: TRBJ2-3
clone size: few
V gene: TRBV5-1
D gene: .

CDR3 DNA: TGTGCCAGTAGTAAAAGCCCCACCTCGGCTGGGGAGCTGTTTTTT
CDR3 protein: CASSKSPTSAGELFF
J gene: TRBJ2-2
clone size: .
V gene: TRBV19
D gene: .

CDR3 DNA: TGTGCCAGCAGCCTTACCGGGGGTACTGAAGCTTTCTTT
CDR3 protein: CASSLTGGTEAFF
J gene: TRBJ1-1
clone size: .
V gene: TRBV6-5
D gene: .

CDR3 DNA: TGTGCCAGCAGCCCAAGACAGATGGGATCAACTAATGAAAAACTGTTTTTT
CDR3 protein: CASSPRQMGSTNEKLFF
J gene: TRBJ1-4
clone size: .
V gene: TRBV9
D gene: .

CDR3 DNA: TGCGCCAGCAGTGTCCCCAGCGGGTACGAGCAGTACTTC
CDR3 protein: CASSVPSGYEQYF
J gene: TRBJ2-7
clone size: .
V gene: TRBV10-2
D gene: .

CDR3 DNA: TGTGCCAGCAGCCAACTCGGGGGGCCCAGTCAGCCCCAGCATTTT
CDR3 protein: CASSQLGGPSQPQHF
J gene: TRBJ1-5
clone size: .
V gene: TRBV7-8
D gene: .

CDR3 DNA: TGTGCCAGCAGTGACGCGTTTAGACAGCCCCAGCATTTT
CDR3 protein: CASSDAFRQPQHF
J gene: TRBJ1-5
clone size: once
V gene: TRBV6-1
D gene: .

CDR3 DNA: TGTGCCAGCAGCTCGGGGGTCAGGCTCGAGCTGTTTTTT
CDR3 protein: CASSSGVRLELFF
J gene: TRBJ2-2
clone size: .
V gene: TRBV5-4
D gene: .

CDR3 DNA: TGTGCCAGCAGCCCCTCCCGTGCCCGGGAGTACCAAGAGACCCAGTACTTC
CDR3 protein: CASSPSRAREYQETQYF
J gene: TRBJ2-5
clone size: .
V gene: TRBV5-4
D gene: .

CDR3 DNA: TGTGCCAGCAGCCCTTACAAGCGGGGGAACACCGGGGAGCTGTTTTTT
CDR3 protein: CASSPYKRGNTGELFF
J gene: TRBJ2-2
clone size: .
V gene: TRBV13
D gene: TRBD2

CDR3 DNA: TGTGCCAGCAGCACTCCGGGGGCACGAGCCAACGTCCTGACTTTC
CDR3 protein: CASSTPGARANVLTF
J gene: TRBJ2-6
clone size: .
V gene: TRBV6-5
D gene: .

CDR3 DNA: TGCAGCGCCTCGGGTTTGGGGAACACTGAAGCTTTCTTT
CDR3 protein: CSASGLGNTEAFF
J gene: TRBJ1-1
clone size: .
V gene: TRBV29-1
D gene: .

CDR3 DNA: TGTGCCAGCAGCCAAGTCCGCCAGGAGCAGTTCTTC
CDR3 protein: CASSQVRQEQFF
J gene: TRBJ2-1
clone size: .
V gene: TRBV14
D gene: .

CDR3 DNA: TGTGCCAGCTCACCAATGGCACTAGCGACTGGGAATGAGCAGTTCTTC
CDR3 protein: CASSPMALATGNEQFF
J gene: TRBJ2-1
clone size: .
V gene: TRBV18
D gene: TRBD2

CDR3 DNA: TGTGCCAGCAGTTTCCGGGGGACAGATACGCAGTATTTT
CDR3 protein: CASSFRGTDTQYF
J gene: TRBJ2-3
clone size: .
V gene: TRBV27
D gene: .